The entry below describes one T cell receptor (beta chain). The data originate from a study of blood T cell repertoires in COVID-19. Overall study context: PBMCs, B-cell-depleted T cells, or T cells were the source of the cDNA or gDNA that made up the material.

Clones were read by immunoSEQ multiplex PCR, and TCRdb kept only the in-frame ones, dropping some. The sample holds 300,000 to 350,000 clones, 90% seen once. This clonotype was sampled from a woman aged 18-35 years with acute COVID-19. The sequenced material came from PBMCs or T cells enriched from blood (not recorded which).

The CDR3 loop is CASSIVGTGGNGYTF. In DNA, the CDR3 is TGTGCCAGTAGTATAGTTGGGACAGGGGGCAATGGCTACACCTTC. This chain connects TRBV19 to TRBJ1-2, with 12 bases identical to TRBD1. The germline V gene encodes CDR1 LNHDA and CDR2 SQIVND (reference sequence). With 1 base clipped from V and 6 bases from J, the junction kept 3 bases outside the gene matches. The CDR3 totals 15 residues.